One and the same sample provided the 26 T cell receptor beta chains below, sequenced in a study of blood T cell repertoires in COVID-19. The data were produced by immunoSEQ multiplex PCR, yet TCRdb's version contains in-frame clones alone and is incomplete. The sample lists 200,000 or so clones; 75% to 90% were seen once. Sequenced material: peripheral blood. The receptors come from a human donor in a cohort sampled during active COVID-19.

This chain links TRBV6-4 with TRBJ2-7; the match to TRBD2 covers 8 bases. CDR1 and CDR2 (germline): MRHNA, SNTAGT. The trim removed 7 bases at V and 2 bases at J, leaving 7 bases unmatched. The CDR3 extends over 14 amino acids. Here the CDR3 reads CASNFSGRAYEQYF. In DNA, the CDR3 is TGTGCCAGCAATTTCAGCGGGAGAGCCTACGAGCAGTACTTC.

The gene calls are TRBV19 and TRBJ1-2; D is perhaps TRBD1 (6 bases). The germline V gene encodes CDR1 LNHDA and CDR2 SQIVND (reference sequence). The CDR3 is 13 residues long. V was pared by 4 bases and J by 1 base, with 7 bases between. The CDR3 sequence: CASSTGVNYGYTF. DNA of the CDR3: TGTGCCAGTAGTACAGGGGTTAACTATGGCTACACCTTC.

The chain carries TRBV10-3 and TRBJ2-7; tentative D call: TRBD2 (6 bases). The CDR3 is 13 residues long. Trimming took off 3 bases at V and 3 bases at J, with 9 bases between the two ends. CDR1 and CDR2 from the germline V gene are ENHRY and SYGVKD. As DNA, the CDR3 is TGTGCCATCAGTGAATTAGCGGTCTACGAGCAGTACTTC. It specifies CAISELAVYEQYF.

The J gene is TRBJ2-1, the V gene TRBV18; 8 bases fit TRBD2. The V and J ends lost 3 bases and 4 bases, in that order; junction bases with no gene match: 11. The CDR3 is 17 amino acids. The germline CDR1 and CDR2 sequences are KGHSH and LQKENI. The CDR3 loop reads CASSPLAGAPQYNEQFF. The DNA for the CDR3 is TGTGCCAGCTCACCCCTAGCGGGCGCTCCGCAATACAATGAGCAGTTCTTC.

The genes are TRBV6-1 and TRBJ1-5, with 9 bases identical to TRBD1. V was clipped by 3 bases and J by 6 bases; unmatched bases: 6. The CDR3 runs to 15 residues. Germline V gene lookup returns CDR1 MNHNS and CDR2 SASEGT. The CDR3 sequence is CASSESGTGSQPQHF. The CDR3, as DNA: TGTGCCAGCAGTGAGTCCGGGACAGGGAGTCAGCCCCAGCATTTT.

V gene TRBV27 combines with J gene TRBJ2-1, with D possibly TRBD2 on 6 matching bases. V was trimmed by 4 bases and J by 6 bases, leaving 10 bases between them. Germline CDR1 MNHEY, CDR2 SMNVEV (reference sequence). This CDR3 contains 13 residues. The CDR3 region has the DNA TGTGCCAGCAGTTCGGGACTGAGCAATGAGCAGTTCTTC. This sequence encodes CASSSGLSNEQFF.

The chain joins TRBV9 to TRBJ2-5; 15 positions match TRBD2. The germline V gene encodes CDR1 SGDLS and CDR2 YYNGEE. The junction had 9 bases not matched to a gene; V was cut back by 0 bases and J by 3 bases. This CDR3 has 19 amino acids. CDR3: CASSVGPGTSGRREETQYF. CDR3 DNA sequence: TGTGCCAGCAGCGTAGGCCCCGGGACTAGCGGGAGGAGGGAAGAGACCCAGTACTTC.

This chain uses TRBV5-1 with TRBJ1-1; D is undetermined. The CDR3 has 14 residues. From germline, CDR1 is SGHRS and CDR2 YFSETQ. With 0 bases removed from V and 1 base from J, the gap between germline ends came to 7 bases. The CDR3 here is CASSLAAGNTEAFF. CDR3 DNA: TGCGCCAGCAGCTTGGCCGCAGGGAACACTGAAGCTTTCTTT.

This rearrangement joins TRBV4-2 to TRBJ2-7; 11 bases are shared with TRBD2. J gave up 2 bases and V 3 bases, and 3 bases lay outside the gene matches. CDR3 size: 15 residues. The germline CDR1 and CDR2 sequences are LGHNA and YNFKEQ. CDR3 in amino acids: CASSQLSGRAYEQYF. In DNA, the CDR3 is TGTGCCAGCAGCCAGCTTAGCGGGAGGGCCTACGAGCAGTACTTC.

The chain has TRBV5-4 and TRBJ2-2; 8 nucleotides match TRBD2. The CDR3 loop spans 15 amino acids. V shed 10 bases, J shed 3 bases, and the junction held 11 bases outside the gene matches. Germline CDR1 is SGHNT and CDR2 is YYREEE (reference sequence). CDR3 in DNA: TGTGCCGGACACCTTCCAGCGGGAGACACCGGGGAGCTGTTTTTT. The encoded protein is CAGHLPAGDTGELFF.

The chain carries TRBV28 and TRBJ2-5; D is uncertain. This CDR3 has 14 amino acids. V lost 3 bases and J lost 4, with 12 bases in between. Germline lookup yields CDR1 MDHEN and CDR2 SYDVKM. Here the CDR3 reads CASSLYPTGETQYF. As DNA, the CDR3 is TGTGCCAGCAGTTTGTACCCGACGGGAGAGACCCAGTACTTC.

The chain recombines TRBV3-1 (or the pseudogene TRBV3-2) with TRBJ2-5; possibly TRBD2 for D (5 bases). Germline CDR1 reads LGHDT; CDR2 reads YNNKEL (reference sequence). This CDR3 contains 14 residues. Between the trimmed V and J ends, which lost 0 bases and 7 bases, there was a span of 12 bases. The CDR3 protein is CASSQDRGYLTQYF. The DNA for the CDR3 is TGTGCCAGCAGCCAAGATAGAGGGTACTTGACCCAGTACTTC.

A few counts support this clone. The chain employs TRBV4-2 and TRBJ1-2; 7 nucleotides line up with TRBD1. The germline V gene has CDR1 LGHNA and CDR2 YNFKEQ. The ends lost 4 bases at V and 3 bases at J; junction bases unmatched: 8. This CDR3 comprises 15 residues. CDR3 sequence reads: CASSLQTGLDYGYTF. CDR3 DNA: TGTGCCAGCAGCCTCCAGACAGGGTTGGACTATGGCTACACCTTC.

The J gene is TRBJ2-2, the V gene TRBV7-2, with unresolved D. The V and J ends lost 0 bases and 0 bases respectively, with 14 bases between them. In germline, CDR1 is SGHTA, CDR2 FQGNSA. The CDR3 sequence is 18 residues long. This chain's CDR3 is CASSLALGGGTNTGELFF. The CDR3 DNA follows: TGTGCCAGCAGCTTAGCGCTAGGCGGCGGAACGAACACCGGGGAGCTGTTTTTT. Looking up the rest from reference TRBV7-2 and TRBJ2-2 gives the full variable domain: GAGVSQSPSNKVTEKGKDVELRCDPISGHTALYWYRQSLGQGLEFLIYFQGNSAPDKSGLPSDRFSAERTGGSVSTLTIQRTQQEDSAVYLCASSLALGGGTNTGELFFGEGSRLTVL.

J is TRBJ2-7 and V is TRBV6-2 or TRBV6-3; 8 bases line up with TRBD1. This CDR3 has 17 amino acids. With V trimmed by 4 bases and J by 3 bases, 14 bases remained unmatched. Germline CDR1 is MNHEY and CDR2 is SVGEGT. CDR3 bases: TGTGCCAGCAGTTCCGGGACAGGCCTTTTCACGTTCTACGAGCAGTACTTC. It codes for CASSSGTGLFTFYEQYF.

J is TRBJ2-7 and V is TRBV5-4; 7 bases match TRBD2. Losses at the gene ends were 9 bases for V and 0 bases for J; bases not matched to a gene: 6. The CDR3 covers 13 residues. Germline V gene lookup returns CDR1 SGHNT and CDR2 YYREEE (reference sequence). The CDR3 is CATQKRDSYEQYF. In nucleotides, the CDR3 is TGTGCCACCCAGAAGCGGGACTCCTACGAGCAGTACTTC.

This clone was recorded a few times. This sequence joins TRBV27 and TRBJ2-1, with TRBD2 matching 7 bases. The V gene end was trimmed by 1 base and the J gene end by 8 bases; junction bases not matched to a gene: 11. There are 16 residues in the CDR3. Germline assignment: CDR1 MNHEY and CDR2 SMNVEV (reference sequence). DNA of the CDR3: TGTGCCAGCAGTTTATTAACCAACGGTCGGGGGGATGAGCAGTTCTTC. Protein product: CASSLLTNGRGDEQFF.

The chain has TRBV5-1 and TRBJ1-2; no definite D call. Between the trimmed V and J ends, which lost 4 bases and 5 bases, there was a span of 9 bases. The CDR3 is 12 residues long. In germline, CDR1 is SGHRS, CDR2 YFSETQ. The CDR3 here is CASSEARYGYTF. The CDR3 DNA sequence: TGCGCCAGCAGCGAGGCAAGATATGGCTACACCTTC. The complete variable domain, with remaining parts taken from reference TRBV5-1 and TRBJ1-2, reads KAGVTQTPRYLIKTRGQQVTLSCSPISGHRSVSWYQQTPGQGLQFLFEYFSETQRNKGNFPGRFSGRQFSNSRSEMNVSTLELGDSALYLCASSEARYGYTFGSGTRLTVV.

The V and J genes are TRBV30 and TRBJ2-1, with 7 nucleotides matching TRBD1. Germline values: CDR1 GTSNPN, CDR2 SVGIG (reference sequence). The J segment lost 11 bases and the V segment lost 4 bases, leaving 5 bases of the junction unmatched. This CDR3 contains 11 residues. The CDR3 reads CAWTLGQQQFF. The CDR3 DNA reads TGTGCCTGGACCCTGGGACAGCAGCAGTTCTTC.

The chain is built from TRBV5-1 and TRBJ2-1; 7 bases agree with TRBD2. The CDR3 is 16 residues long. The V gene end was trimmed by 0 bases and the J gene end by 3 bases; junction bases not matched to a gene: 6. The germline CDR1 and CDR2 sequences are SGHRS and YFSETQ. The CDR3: CASSLVGLVVYNEQFF. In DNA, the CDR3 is TGCGCCAGCAGCTTGGTTGGACTAGTGGTCTACAATGAGCAGTTCTTC.

DNA for the CDR3: TGCGCCAGCAGCCAAGTACGAGCGGGAGGGCCAGGGAATGAGCAGTTCTTC. This encodes CASSQVRAGGPGNEQFF. This sequence joins TRBV4-3 and TRBJ2-1; 10 bases agree with TRBD2. The V and J ends lost 1 base and 7 bases, in that order; junction bases with no gene match: 10. The CDR3 loop spans 17 amino acids. Germline V gene lookup returns CDR1 LGHNA and CDR2 YSLEER.

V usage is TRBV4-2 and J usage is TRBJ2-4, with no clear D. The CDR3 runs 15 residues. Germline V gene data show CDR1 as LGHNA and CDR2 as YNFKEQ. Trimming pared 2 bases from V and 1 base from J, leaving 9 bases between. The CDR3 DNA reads TGTGCCAGCAGCCAAACTACGGCGGCCAAAAACATTCAGTACTTC. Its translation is CASSQTTAAKNIQYF.

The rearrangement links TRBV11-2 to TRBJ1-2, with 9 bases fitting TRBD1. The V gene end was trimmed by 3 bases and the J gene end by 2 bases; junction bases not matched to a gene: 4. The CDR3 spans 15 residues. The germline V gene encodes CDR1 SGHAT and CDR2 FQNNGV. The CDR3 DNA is TGTGCCAGCAGCTTGGACAGGGGCGCCAACTATGGCTACACCTTC. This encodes CASSLDRGANYGYTF.

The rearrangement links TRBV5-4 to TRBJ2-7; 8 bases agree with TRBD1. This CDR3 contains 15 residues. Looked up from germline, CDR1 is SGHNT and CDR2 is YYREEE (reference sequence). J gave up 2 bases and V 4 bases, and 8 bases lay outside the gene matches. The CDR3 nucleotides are TGTGCCAGCAGCATCGGGACAGGCACCACCTACGAGCAGTACTTC. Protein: CASSIGTGTTYEQYF.

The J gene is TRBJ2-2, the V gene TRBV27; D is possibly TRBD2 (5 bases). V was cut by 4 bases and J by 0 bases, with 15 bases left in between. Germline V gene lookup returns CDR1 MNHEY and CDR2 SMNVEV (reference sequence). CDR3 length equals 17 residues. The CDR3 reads CASSWRTPPPNTGELFF. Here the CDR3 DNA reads TGTGCCAGCAGTTGGAGGACCCCCCCTCCGAACACCGGGGAGCTGTTTTTT.

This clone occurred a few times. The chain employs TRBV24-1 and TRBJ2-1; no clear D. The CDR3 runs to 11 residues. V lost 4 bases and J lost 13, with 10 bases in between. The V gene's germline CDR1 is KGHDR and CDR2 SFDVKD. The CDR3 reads CATSEAQVQFF. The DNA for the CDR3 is TGTGCCACCAGTGAAGCTCAGGTTCAGTTCTTC.